The source of this T cell receptor (beta chain) is a study of blood T cell repertoires in COVID-19. Method: immunoSEQ multiplex PCR; TCRdb's copy keeps in-frame clones and lacks some. The profile shows approximately 190,000 clones, about four fifths of them singletons. The CDR3 has 15 amino acids. J gave up 7 bases and V 2 bases, and 6 bases lay outside the gene matches. The germline gives CDR1 SGHRS, CDR2 YFSETQ. The chain couples TRBV5-1 to TRBJ2-7; 13 bases are shared with TRBD2. The clonotype originates from a man aged 55 to 70 with acute or convalescent COVID-19. The specimen sequenced was peripheral blood. In nucleotides, the CDR3 is TGCGCCAGCAGCTTTGGACTAGCGGGAGATGGTGAGCAGTACTTC. Amino acid sequence: CASSFGLAGDGEQYF.